The 8 T cell receptor beta chains below were found in one sample sequenced in a study of blood T cell repertoires in COVID-19. This table comes from immunoSEQ multiplex PCR, and its TCRdb copy is limited to in-frame clones, with some not included. This repertoire shows 410,000 or so clones, around 86% found once; its top ten account for more than 1.4%. Sequencing was carried out using peripheral blood. The receptor set was obtained from a young woman with active or convalescent COVID-19.

The chain has TRBV6-1 and TRBJ2-5, with TRBD2 matching over 11 bases. The CDR3 is made up of 17 amino acids. CDR1 is MNHNS and CDR2 is SASEGT in the germline V gene. With 0 bases clipped from V and 5 bases from J, the junction kept 8 bases outside the gene matches. This chain's CDR3 is CASSEALTSGMWETQYF. CDR3 in DNA: TGTGCCAGCAGTGAAGCGTTGACTAGCGGGATGTGGGAGACCCAGTACTTC.

J is TRBJ2-7 and V is TRBV11-2; D gene unclear. With 2 bases removed from V and 6 bases from J, the gap between germline ends came to 17 bases. The CDR3 sequence is 15 residues long. The germline V gene encodes CDR1 SGHAT and CDR2 FQNNGV. The CDR3 sequence is CASSLNPHTPGEQYF. The DNA for the CDR3 is TGTGCCAGCAGCTTAAACCCCCATACTCCGGGCGAGCAGTACTTC.

The chain joins TRBV3-1 (or the pseudogene TRBV3-2) to TRBJ2-1; TRBD2 matches at 11 bases. The CDR3 totals 15 residues. J was trimmed by 9 bases and V by 1 base; bases with no gene match: 5. Germline lookup yields CDR1 LGHDT and CDR2 YNNKEL (reference sequence). The CDR3 bases are TGTGCCAGCAGCCAAGGACTAGCGGGAAGTCTTGAGCAGTTCTTC. This sequence encodes CASSQGLAGSLEQFF.

This sequence joins TRBV5-4 and TRBJ1-2, with no clear D. Germline V lookup: CDR1 SGHNT, CDR2 YYREEE (reference sequence). The CDR3 sequence is 15 residues long. Trimming left V 2 bases short and J 4 bases short, with 15 bases between. DNA of the CDR3: TGTGCCAGCAGCTTTTTGTCCCCGGGTAGCTATGGCTACACCTTC. It codes for CASSFLSPGSYGYTF.

The chain carries TRBV7-9 and TRBJ2-7; D uncertain. The germline CDR1 and CDR2 sequences are SEHNR and FQNEAQ (reference sequence). The CDR3 is 13 amino acids. V lost 0 bases and J 6 bases, leaving 9 bases between the germline ends. In DNA form, the CDR3 reads TGTGCCAGCAGCTTAGCGGCCAGTCGCGAGCAGTACTTC. This encodes CASSLAASREQYF. Full variable domain (missing parts from reference TRBV7-9 and TRBJ2-7): DTGVSQNPRHKITKRGQNVTFRCDPISEHNRLYWYRQTLGQGPEFLTYFQNEAQLEKSRLLSDRFSAERPKGSFSTLEIQRTEQGDSAMYLCASSLAASREQYFGPGTRLTVT.

The V gene is TRBV19, the J gene TRBJ2-2, with 10 positions matching TRBD2. In germline, CDR1 is LNHDA, CDR2 SQIVND (reference sequence). The J segment lost 4 bases and the V segment lost 8 bases, leaving 4 bases of the junction unmatched. CDR3 size: 14 residues. The DNA of the CDR3 is TGTGCCAGTGGTAGCGGGAGGTCCACCGGGGAGCTGTTTTTT. Amino acid sequence: CASGSGRSTGELFF.

This chain joins TRBV19 and TRBJ2-3; D is perhaps TRBD2 (6 bases). The CDR3 totals 15 residues. V lost 3 bases and J 5 bases, leaving 15 bases between the germline ends. The germline V gene encodes CDR1 LNHDA and CDR2 SQIVND (reference sequence). DNA of the CDR3: TGTGCCAGTAGTATGCAAGGGCGGGGCGGAGATACGCAGTATTTT. Its protein is CASSMQGRGGDTQYF.

This sequence joins TRBV7-9 and TRBJ1-3; 8 bases map to TRBD1. V trimming: 3 bases; J trimming: 0 bases; junction bases outside the gene matches: 13. Germline CDR1 SEHNR, CDR2 FQNEAQ (reference sequence). This CDR3 has 19 residues. DNA of the CDR3: TGTGCCAGCAGCTTTTTTCCATTCGAGGACAGGGCCTCTGGAAACACCATATATTTT. This codes for CASSFFPFEDRASGNTIYF.